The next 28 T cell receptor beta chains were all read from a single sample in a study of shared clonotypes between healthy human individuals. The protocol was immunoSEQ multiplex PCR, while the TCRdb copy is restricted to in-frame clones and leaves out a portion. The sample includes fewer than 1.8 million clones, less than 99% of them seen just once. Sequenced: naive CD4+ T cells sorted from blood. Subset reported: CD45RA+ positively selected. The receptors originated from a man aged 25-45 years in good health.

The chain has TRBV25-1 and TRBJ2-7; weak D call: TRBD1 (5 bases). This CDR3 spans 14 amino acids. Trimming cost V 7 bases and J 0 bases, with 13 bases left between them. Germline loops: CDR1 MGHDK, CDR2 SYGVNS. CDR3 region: CASKGSYRSYEQYF. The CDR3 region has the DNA TGTGCCAGCAAGGGGTCTTACCGCTCCTACGAGCAGTACTTC.

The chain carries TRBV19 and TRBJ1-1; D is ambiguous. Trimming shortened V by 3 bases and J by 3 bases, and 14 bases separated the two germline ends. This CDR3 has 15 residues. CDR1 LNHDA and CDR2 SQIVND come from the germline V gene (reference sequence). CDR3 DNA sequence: TGTGCCAGTAGTATCGGTAGGAGGCGGGACACTGAAGCTTTCTTT. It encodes CASSIGRRRDTEAFF.

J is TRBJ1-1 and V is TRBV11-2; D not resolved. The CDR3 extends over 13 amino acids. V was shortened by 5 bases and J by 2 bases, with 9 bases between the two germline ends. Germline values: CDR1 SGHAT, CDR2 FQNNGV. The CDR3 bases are TGTGCCAGCAGCCCGGACGGTAACACTGAAGCTTTCTTT. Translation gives CASSPDGNTEAFF. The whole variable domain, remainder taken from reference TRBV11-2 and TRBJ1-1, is EAGVAQSPRYKIIEKRQSVAFWCNPISGHATLYWYQQILGQGPKLLIQFQNNGVVDDSQLPKDRFSAERLKGVDSTLKIQPAKLEDSAVYLCASSPDGNTEAFFGQGTRLTVV.

The CDR3 loop is CASRLTTYQETQYF. CDR3 nucleotide sequence: TGCGCCAGCAGGCTGACAACTTACCAAGAGACCCAGTACTTC. The V gene is TRBV5-1, the J gene TRBJ2-5; D is unclear. From germline, CDR1 is SGHRS and CDR2 YFSETQ. Trimming pared 5 bases from V and 0 bases from J, leaving 11 bases between. CDR3 size: 14 residues.

CDR3 bases: TGTGCCAGCAGCTATGGGTCATCCTCTGGGGCCAACGTCCTGACTTTC. As protein: CASSYGSSSGANVLTF. This rearrangement joins TRBV5-8 to TRBJ2-6, with no clear D. The V gene lost 3 bases and the J gene lost 0 bases, with 10 bases spanning the gap. Germline V gene data show CDR1 as SGHTS and CDR2 as YDEGEE. This CDR3 spans 16 amino acids.

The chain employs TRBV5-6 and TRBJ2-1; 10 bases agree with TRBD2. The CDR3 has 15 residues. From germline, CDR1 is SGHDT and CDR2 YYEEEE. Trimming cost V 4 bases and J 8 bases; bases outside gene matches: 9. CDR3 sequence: CASSPRGLAGDEQFF. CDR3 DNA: TGTGCCAGCAGCCCCCGGGGGCTAGCGGGAGATGAGCAGTTCTTC. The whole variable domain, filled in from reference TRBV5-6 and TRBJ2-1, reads DAGVTQSPTHLIKTRGQQVTLRCSPKSGHDTVSWYQQALGQGPQFIFQYYEEEERQRGNFPDRFSGHQFPNYSSELNVNALLLGDSALYLCASSPRGLAGDEQFFGPGTRLTVL.

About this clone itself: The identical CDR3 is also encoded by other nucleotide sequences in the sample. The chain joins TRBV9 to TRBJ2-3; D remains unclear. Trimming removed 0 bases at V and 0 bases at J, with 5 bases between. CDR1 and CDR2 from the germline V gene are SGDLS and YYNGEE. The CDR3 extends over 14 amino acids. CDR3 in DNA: TGTGCCAGCAGCGTAGCGGTAAGCACAGATACGCAGTATTTT. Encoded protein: CASSVAVSTDTQYF.

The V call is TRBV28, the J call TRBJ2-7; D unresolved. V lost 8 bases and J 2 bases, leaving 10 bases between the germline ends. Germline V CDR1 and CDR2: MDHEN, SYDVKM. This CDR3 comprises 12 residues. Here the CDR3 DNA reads TGTGCCAGCCAGACCCCCCCCTACGAGCAGTACTTC. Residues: CASQTPPYEQYF. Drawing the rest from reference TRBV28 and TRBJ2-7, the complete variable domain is DVKVTQSSRYLVKRTGEKVFLECVQDMDHENMFWYRQDPGLGLRLIYFSYDVKMKEKGDIPEGYSVSREKKERFSLILESASTNQTSMYLCASQTPPYEQYFGPGTRLTVT.

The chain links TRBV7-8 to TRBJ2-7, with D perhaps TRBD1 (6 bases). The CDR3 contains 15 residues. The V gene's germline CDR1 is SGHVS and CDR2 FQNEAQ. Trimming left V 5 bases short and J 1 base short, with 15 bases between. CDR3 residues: CASSPDRLHSYEQYF. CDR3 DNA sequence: TGTGCCAGCAGCCCCGACAGGCTCCATTCCTACGAGCAGTACTTC.

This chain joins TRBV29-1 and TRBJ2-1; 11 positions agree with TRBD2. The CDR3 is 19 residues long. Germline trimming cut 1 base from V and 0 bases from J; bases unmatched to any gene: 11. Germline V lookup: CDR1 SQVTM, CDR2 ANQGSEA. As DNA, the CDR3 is TGCAGCGTTGAAGGTGCGACTAGCGGGAATACCTTCTCCTACAATGAGCAGTTCTTC. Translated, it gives CSVEGATSGNTFSYNEQFF.

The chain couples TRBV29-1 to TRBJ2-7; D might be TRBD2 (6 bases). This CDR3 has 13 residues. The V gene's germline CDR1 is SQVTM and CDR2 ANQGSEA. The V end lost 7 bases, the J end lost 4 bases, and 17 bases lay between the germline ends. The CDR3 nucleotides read TGCAGCGCGTCCGGGACGGCGGGATACGAGCAGTACTTC. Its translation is CSASGTAGYEQYF.

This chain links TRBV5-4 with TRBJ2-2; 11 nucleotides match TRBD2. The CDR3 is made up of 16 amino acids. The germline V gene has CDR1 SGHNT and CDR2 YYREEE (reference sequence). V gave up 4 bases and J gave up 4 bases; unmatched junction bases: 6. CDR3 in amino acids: CASSDGTSGGTGELFF. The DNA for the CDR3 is TGTGCCAGCAGCGATGGGACTAGCGGAGGCACCGGGGAGCTGTTTTTT.

The CDR3 sequence: CASSFRGGGSYNEQFF. The CDR3, as DNA: TGTGCCAGCAGCTTCAGGGGTGGCGGCTCCTACAATGAGCAGTTCTTC. This chain joins TRBV11-2 and TRBJ2-1; possible D gene TRBD1, 6 bases. The V and J ends lost 3 bases and 0 bases respectively, with 12 bases between them. The germline V gene has CDR1 SGHAT and CDR2 FQNNGV. The CDR3 runs 16 residues.

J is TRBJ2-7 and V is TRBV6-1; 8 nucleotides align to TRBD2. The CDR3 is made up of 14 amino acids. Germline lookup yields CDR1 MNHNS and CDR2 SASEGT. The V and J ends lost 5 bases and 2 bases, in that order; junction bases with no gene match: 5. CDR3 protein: CASSTLAGTYEQYF. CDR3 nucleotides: TGTGCCAGCAGTACATTAGCGGGGACCTACGAGCAGTACTTC.

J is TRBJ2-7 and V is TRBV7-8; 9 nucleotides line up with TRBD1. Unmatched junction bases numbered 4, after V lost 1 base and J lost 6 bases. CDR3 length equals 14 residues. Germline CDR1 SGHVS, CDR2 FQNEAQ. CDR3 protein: CASSLGDRGFEQYF. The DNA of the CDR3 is TGTGCCAGCAGCTTAGGCGACAGGGGGTTCGAGCAGTACTTC.

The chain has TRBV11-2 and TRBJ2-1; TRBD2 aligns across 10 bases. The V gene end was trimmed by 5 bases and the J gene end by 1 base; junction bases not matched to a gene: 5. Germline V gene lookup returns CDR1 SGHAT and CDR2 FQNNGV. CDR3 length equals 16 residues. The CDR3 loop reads CASSRAGGSSYNEQFF. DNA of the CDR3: TGTGCCAGCAGCCGAGCGGGAGGGTCGTCCTACAATGAGCAGTTCTTC.

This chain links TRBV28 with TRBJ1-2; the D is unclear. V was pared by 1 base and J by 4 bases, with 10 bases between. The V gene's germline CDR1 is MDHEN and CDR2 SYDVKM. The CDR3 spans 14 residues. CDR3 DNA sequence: TGTGCCAGCAGTTTATTCCCACAGAGCTATGGCTACACCTTC. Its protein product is CASSLFPQSYGYTF.

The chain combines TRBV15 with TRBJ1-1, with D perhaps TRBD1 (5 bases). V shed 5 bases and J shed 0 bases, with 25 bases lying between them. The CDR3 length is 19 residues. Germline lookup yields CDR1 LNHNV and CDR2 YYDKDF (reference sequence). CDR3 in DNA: TGTGCCACCAGCTTTATGATCAGGAGGGGACTCCTCATGAACACTGAAGCTTTCTTT. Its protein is CATSFMIRRGLLMNTEAFF. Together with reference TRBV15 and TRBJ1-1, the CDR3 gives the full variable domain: DAMVIQNPRYQVTQFGKPVTLSCSQTLNHNVMYWYQQKSSQAPKLLFHYYDKDFNNEADTPDNFQSRRPNTSFCFLDIRSPGLGDTAMYLCATSFMIRRGLLMNTEAFFGQGTRLTVV.

CDR3 in DNA: TGTGCCAGCAGTTTCGGACTAGTCGCGTACCCTGAGCAGTTCTTC. Translation: CASSFGLVAYPEQFF. The chain recombines TRBV27 with TRBJ2-1; 7 bases align to TRBD2. Looked up from germline, CDR1 is MNHEY and CDR2 is SMNVEV (reference sequence). The CDR3 length is 15 residues. The junction had 11 bases not matched to a gene; V was cut back by 3 bases and J by 9 bases.

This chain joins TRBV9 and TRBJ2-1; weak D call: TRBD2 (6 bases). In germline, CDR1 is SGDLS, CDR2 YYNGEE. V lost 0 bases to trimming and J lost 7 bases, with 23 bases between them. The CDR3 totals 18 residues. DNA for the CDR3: TGTGCCAGCAGCGTAGAGATCTCAGGGCGGGAAGTGGGGAATGAGCAGTTCTTC. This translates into CASSVEISGREVGNEQFF.

The CDR3 DNA sequence: TGTGCCAGCAGAGCGACAGCGCTTGAGTACTTC. Translated, it gives CASRATALEYF. The chain joins TRBV28 to TRBJ2-7; D perhaps matches TRBD1 (5 bases). Trimming took 6 bases from V and 11 from J, leaving 14 bases between them. The CDR3 is 11 amino acids. Per the germline V gene, CDR1 is MDHEN and CDR2 is SYDVKM.

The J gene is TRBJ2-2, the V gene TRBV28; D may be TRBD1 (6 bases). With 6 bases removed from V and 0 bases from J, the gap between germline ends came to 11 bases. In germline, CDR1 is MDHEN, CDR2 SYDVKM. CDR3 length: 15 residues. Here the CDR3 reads CASRSDRSNTGELFF. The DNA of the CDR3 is TGTGCCAGCAGATCGGACAGATCGAACACCGGGGAGCTGTTTTTT.

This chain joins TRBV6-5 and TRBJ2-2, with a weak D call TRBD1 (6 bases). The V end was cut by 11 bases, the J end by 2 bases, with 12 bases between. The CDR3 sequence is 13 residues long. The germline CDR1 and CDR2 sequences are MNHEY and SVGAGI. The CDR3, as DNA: TGTGCCGGATCGGACAGTAACACCGGGGAGCTGTTTTTT. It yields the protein CAGSDSNTGELFF.

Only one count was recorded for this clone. The CDR3 is CASSERGSEQFF. CDR3 bases: TGTGCCAGCAGCGAGAGAGGGTCCGAGCAGTTCTTC. The gene calls are TRBV7-2 and TRBJ2-1; D might be TRBD2 (5 bases). Germline loops: CDR1 SGHTA, CDR2 FQGNSA. V was shortened by 5 bases and J by 10 bases, with 12 bases between the two germline ends. This CDR3 is built from 12 residues.

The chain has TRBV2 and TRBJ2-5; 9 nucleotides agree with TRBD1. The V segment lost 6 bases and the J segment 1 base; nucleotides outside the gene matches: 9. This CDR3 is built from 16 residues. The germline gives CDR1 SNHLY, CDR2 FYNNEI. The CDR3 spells CASSRDRDFGQETQYF. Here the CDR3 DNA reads TGTGCCAGCAGCCGGGACAGGGATTTTGGCCAAGAGACCCAGTACTTC.

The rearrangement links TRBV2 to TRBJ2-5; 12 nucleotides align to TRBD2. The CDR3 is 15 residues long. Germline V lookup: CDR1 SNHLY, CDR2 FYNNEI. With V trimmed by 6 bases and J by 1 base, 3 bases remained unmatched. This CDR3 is CASSGLAGPQETQYF. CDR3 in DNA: TGTGCCAGCAGCGGACTAGCGGGACCCCAAGAGACCCAGTACTTC.

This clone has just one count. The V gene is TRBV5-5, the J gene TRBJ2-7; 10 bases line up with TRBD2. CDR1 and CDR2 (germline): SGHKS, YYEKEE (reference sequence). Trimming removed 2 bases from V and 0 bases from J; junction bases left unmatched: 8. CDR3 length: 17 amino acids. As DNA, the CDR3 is TGTGCCAGCAGCTTTTCACTAGCGGGACGGGGCTCCTACGAGCAGTACTTC. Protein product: CASSFSLAGRGSYEQYF. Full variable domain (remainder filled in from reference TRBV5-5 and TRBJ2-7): DAGVTQSPTHLIKTRGQQVTLRCSPISGHKSVSWYQQVLGQGPQFIFQYYEKEERGRGNFPDRFSARQFPNYSSELNVNALLLGDSALYLCASSFSLAGRGSYEQYFGPGTRLTVT.

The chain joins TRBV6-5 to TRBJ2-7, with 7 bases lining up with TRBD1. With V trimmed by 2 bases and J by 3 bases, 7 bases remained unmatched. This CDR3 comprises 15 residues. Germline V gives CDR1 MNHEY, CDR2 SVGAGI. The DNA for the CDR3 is TGTGCCAGCAGTTACCGACGGGACAGCTTCTACGAGCAGTACTTC. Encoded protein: CASSYRRDSFYEQYF.